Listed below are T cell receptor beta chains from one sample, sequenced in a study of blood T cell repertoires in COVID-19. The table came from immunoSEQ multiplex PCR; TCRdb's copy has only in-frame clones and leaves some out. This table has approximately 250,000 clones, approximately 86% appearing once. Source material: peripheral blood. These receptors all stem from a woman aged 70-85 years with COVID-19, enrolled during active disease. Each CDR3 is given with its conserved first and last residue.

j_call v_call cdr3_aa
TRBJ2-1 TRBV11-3 CASSWQGARYNEQFF
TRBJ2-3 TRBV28 CASSPGTATDTQYF
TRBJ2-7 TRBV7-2 CASSLSYNYEQYF
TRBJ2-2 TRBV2 CASSLASDTGELFF
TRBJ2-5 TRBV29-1 CSALGPTGRQETQYF
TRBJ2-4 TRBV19 CASSTPVGQGILNIQYF
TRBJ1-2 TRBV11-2 CASSFYGLYGYTF
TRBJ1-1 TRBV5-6 CASSLRGAITEAFF
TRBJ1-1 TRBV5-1 CASSLTVNTEAFF
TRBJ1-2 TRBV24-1 CATSEGQGINYGYTF
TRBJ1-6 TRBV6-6 CASSFSTGGDSPLHF
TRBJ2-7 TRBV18 CASSPGTGGFEQYF
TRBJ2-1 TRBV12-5 CASGGTSGRGEQFF
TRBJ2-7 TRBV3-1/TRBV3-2 CASSPLGTSGVEQYF
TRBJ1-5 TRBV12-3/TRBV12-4 CASRLDSNQPQHF
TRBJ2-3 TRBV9 CASSATSDTQYF
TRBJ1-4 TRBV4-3 CASSQGGDRGLEKLFF
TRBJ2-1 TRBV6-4 CASSREQGSYNEQFF
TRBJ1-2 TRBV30 CAWSFGDRNYGYTF
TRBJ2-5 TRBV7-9 CASSWTGTETQYF
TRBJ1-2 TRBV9 CASSPGTGYYGYTF
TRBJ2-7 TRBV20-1 CSARRGYEQYF